The clone carrying this TCR beta chain was recorded many times. Each donor was a healthy Caucasian. This record belongs to a study of identical twins. The germline V gene encodes CDR1 SGHRS and CDR2 YFSETQ. V was trimmed by 0 bases and J by 1 base, leaving 7 bases between them. The CDR3 loop spans 14 amino acids. TCRdb itself ran the 5' RACE reads through MiXCR, one entry per CDR3 protein. The table lists around 480,000 distinct CDR3 sequences, 13% to 15% of them singletons. The sample was also linked to a second study, of yellow fever vaccine responses in identical twins.

This TCR derives from a woman aged 18-35 years in good health. The V and J genes are TRBV5-1 and TRBJ2-5; no clear D. The sequenced material came from CD4+ T cells sorted from blood. CDR3: CASSLADAQETQYF. In DNA form, the CDR3 reads TGCGCCAGCAGCTTGGCGGACGCCCAAGAGACCCAGTACTTC.